These 20 T cell receptor beta chains came from one sample sequenced in a study of control samples from healthy donors and cancer patients. Assay used: immunoSEQ multiplex PCR; TCRdb lists only in-frame clones, some missing. Of approximately 140,000 clones listed, 94% are singletons. Sequenced sample: blood. The receptors shown here come from a man in his forties in good health.

A note on this clone: In the same sample, other DNA sequences code for this CDR3. V and J are TRBV25-1 and TRBJ1-1; 9 nucleotides line up with TRBD1. The germline V gene has CDR1 MGHDK and CDR2 SYGVNS. CDR3 size: 16 residues. Germline trimming cut 3 bases from V and 0 bases from J; bases unmatched to any gene: 5. CDR3 nucleotide sequence: TGTGCCAGCAGTGATCAGGACAGGGGCATGAACACTGAAGCTTTCTTT. Its translation: CASSDQDRGMNTEAFF.

J is TRBJ2-1 and V is TRBV9; possibly TRBD2 for D (6 bases). V was clipped by 0 bases and J by 8 bases, with 15 bases between them. Per germline, CDR1 SGDLS and CDR2 YYNGEE. The CDR3 runs 15 residues. CDR3 sequence reads: CASSVEAREDDEQFF. CDR3 nucleotide sequence: TGTGCCAGCAGCGTAGAGGCCAGGGAGGACGATGAGCAGTTCTTC.

A note on this clone: This sample also contains other DNA sequences that code for the same CDR3. The chain employs TRBV30 and TRBJ2-7; D is unclear. The CDR3 spans 12 residues. Per germline, CDR1 GTSNPN and CDR2 SVGIG (reference sequence). V was trimmed by 0 bases and J by 1 base, leaving 4 bases between them. The CDR3: CAWSVDSYEQYF. The CDR3 DNA is TGTGCCTGGAGTGTCGATTCCTACGAGCAGTACTTC.

This clone has a handful of counts. This chain links TRBV11-2 with TRBJ1-1; D call uncertain. The CDR3 covers 14 residues. V was trimmed by 2 bases and J by 4 bases, leaving 11 bases between them. CDR1 and CDR2 from the germline V gene are SGHAT and FQNNGV. DNA for the CDR3: TGTGCCAGCAGCTTAAACTTTGATTTCACTGAAGCTTTCTTT. This codes for CASSLNFDFTEAFF.

The chain recombines TRBV27 with TRBJ1-4, with TRBD1 matching 9 bases. The CDR3 contains 16 residues. CDR1 MNHEY and CDR2 SMNVEV come from the germline V gene (reference sequence). The trim removed 1 base at V and 8 bases at J, leaving 8 bases unmatched. In DNA, the CDR3 is TGTGCCAGCAGTTTATTAGGAACAGGGGGCACGGAAAAACTGTTTTTT. Amino acid sequence: CASSLLGTGGTEKLFF.

The chain combines TRBV9 with TRBJ2-3, with D perhaps TRBD1 (6 bases). The V end lost 4 bases, the J end lost 2 bases, and 11 bases lay between the germline ends. Germline V gene lookup returns CDR1 SGDLS and CDR2 YYNGEE. The CDR3 has 14 residues. The CDR3 reads CASSRGQNTDTQYF. The CDR3 DNA sequence: TGTGCCAGCAGCCGAGGACAGAACACAGATACGCAGTATTTT.

The rearrangement joins TRBV7-9 to TRBJ2-7; 10 bases fit TRBD2. CDR3 length: 14 amino acids. CDR1 and CDR2 (germline): SEHNR, FQNEAQ (reference sequence). The V gene end was trimmed by 5 bases and the J gene end by 6 bases; junction bases not matched to a gene: 7. The CDR3 here is CASSTLAGEGEQYF. For the CDR3, the DNA is TGTGCCAGCAGCACTCTAGCGGGAGAGGGCGAGCAGTACTTC.

In its sample, this clone was seen once. This rearrangement joins TRBV19 to TRBJ2-1; TRBD2 aligns across 16 bases. The CDR3 is made up of 15 amino acids. From germline, CDR1 is LNHDA and CDR2 SQIVND (reference sequence). With V trimmed by 9 bases and J by 8 bases, 7 bases remained unmatched. The CDR3 is CASGTSGRAIDEQFF. The CDR3 region has the DNA TGTGCCAGCGGGACTAGCGGGAGGGCCATAGATGAGCAGTTCTTC. The full variable domain, in which reference TRBV19 and TRBJ2-1 provide the parts outside the CDR3, is DGGITQSPKYLFRKEGQNVTLSCEQNLNHDAMYWYRQDPGQGLRLIYYSQIVNDFQKGDIAEGYSVSREKKESFPLTVTSAQKNPTAFYLCASGTSGRAIDEQFFGPGTRLTVL.

This clone was seen only once. V gene TRBV5-1 combines with J gene TRBJ2-5, with 9 positions matching TRBD1. Germline V gene data show CDR1 as SGHRS and CDR2 as YFSETQ. The CDR3 has 14 amino acids. With V trimmed by 6 bases and J by 1 base, 4 bases remained unmatched. The CDR3 spells CASTLQGAQETQYF. The CDR3 DNA sequence: TGCGCCAGCACCTTACAGGGGGCCCAAGAGACCCAGTACTTC. The entire variable domain, with the rest obtained from reference TRBV5-1 and TRBJ2-5, is as follows: KAGVTQTPRYLIKTRGQQVTLSCSPISGHRSVSWYQQTPGQGLQFLFEYFSETQRNKGNFPGRFSGRQFSNSRSEMNVSTLELGDSALYLCASTLQGAQETQYFGPGTRLLVL.

V gene TRBV7-8 combines with J gene TRBJ1-1; TRBD1 aligns across 7 bases. Trimming cost V 5 bases and J 8 bases; bases outside gene matches: 17. Per the germline V gene, CDR1 is SGHVS and CDR2 is FQNEAQ. The CDR3 loop spans 16 amino acids. CDR3 sequence: CASSLTRTGADSEAFF. For the CDR3, the DNA is TGTGCCAGCAGCCTTACCCGAACAGGGGCCGACTCCGAAGCTTTCTTT.

This clone came up once. V is TRBV9 and J is TRBJ1-1; D gene uncertain. This CDR3 region has 13 residues. In germline, CDR1 is SGDLS, CDR2 YYNGEE. V was shortened by 0 bases and J by 3 bases, with 6 bases between the two germline ends. CDR3 protein: CASSVDAHTEAFF. In nucleotides, the CDR3 is TGTGCCAGCAGCGTAGATGCGCACACTGAAGCTTTCTTT. The entire variable domain, with the rest obtained from reference TRBV9 and TRBJ1-1, is as follows: DSGVTQTPKHLITATGQRVTLRCSPRSGDLSVYWYQQSLDQGLQFLIQYYNGEERAKGNILERFSAQQFPDLHSELNLSSLELGDSALYFCASSVDAHTEAFFGQGTRLTVV.

The chain is built from TRBV18 and TRBJ1-2, with D possibly TRBD1 on 5 matching bases. Trimming took off 3 bases at V and 7 bases at J, with 12 bases between the two ends. In germline, CDR1 is KGHSH, CDR2 LQKENI. The CDR3 is 13 amino acids. The CDR3 reads CASSPGTGIGYTF. In nucleotides, the CDR3 is TGTGCCAGCTCACCGGGGACGGGCATTGGCTACACCTTC.

This chain uses TRBV28 with TRBJ1-4, with 8 bases that match TRBD1. The CDR3 totals 14 residues. Germline V gene data show CDR1 as MDHEN and CDR2 as SYDVKM. With V trimmed by 6 bases and J by 8 bases, 8 bases remained unmatched. The CDR3 here is CASSTTGDVEKLFF. In DNA, the CDR3 is TGTGCCAGCAGCACGACAGGGGATGTGGAAAAACTGTTTTTT. The full variable domain, completed using reference TRBV28 and TRBJ1-4, is DVKVTQSSRYLVKRTGEKVFLECVQDMDHENMFWYRQDPGLGLRLIYFSYDVKMKEKGDIPEGYSVSREKKERFSLILESASTNQTSMYLCASSTTGDVEKLFFGSGTQLSVL.

The chain has TRBV11-2 and TRBJ1-1, with D unresolved. The V gene's germline CDR1 is SGHAT and CDR2 FQNNGV. This CDR3 region has 17 residues. Trimming left V 1 base short and J 1 base short, with 16 bases between. DNA for the CDR3: TGTGCCAGCAGCTTAGGAATAAAGGGCGGACCGAACACTGAAGCTTTCTTT. This sequence encodes CASSLGIKGGPNTEAFF.

V and J are TRBV24-1 and TRBJ2-3, with a weak D call TRBD2 (6 bases). Germline values: CDR1 KGHDR, CDR2 SFDVKD. V gave up 7 bases and J gave up 9 bases, with 10 bases separating them. The CDR3 covers 11 residues. The CDR3 region is CATSGGGTQYF. CDR3 sequence (DNA): TGTGCCACCAGCGGGGGAGGAACGCAGTATTTT.

V and J are TRBV10-3 and TRBJ1-2; possible D gene TRBD1, 6 bases. This CDR3 spans 13 amino acids. CDR1 is ENHRY and CDR2 is SYGVKD in the germline V gene. V shed 7 bases and J shed 4 bases, with 13 bases lying between them. The CDR3 DNA follows: TGTGCCATCAAGATAACAGGGACCTATGGCTACACCTTC. Amino acids: CAIKITGTYGYTF.

V and J are TRBV7-9 and TRBJ2-5, with 10 bases that match TRBD1. CDR1 SEHNR and CDR2 FQNEAQ come from the germline V gene (reference sequence). The CDR3 covers 14 residues. V shed 4 bases and J 5 bases; nucleotides not matched to a gene: 4. CDR3 amino acids: CASSWGQGQETQYF. CDR3 in DNA: TGTGCCAGCAGCTGGGGACAGGGGCAGGAGACCCAGTACTTC.

This clone was detected once. The V gene is TRBV6-4, the J gene TRBJ2-3; TRBD2 matches 11 bases. The CDR3 contains 15 residues. Germline values: CDR1 MRHNA, CDR2 SNTAGT. The V and J ends lost 5 bases and 1 base, in that order; junction bases with no gene match: 2. The CDR3 here is CASSQLAGGTDTQYF. CDR3 sequence (DNA): TGTGCCAGCAGTCAACTAGCGGGGGGCACAGATACGCAGTATTTT.

The chain carries TRBV12-5 and TRBJ2-3; TRBD2 is a possible D gene (6 bases). CDR3 length: 20 amino acids. V shed 3 bases and J shed 2 bases, with 27 bases lying between them. Germline V CDR1 and CDR2: LGHNT, FRNRAP. CDR3 nucleotides: TGTGCTAGTGGTTTAATGGAGGGATGGTTGGCCTCAGGGTTCACAGATACGCAGTATTTT. As protein: CASGLMEGWLASGFTDTQYF.

The chain carries TRBV11-2 and TRBJ1-4; D might be TRBD1 (5 bases). The CDR3 extends over 15 amino acids. The germline CDR1 and CDR2 sequences are SGHAT and FQNNGV. Trimming shortened V by 6 bases and J by 3 bases, and 14 bases separated the two germline ends. The CDR3 nucleotides read TGTGCCAGCAGTCTTCAGGGACTGTCTAATGAAAAACTGTTTTTT. This gives the protein CASSLQGLSNEKLFF. Full variable domain (remainder filled in from reference TRBV11-2 and TRBJ1-4): EAGVAQSPRYKIIEKRQSVAFWCNPISGHATLYWYQQILGQGPKLLIQFQNNGVVDDSQLPKDRFSAERLKGVDSTLKIQPAKLEDSAVYLCASSLQGLSNEKLFFGSGTQLSVL.